This T cell receptor beta chain was identified in a study of blood T cell repertoires in COVID-19. At the level of the study: Some COVID-19 samples were acute and others convalescent; all came from the United States, Italy and Spain. Sample material is recorded as cDNA or gDNA derived from T cells, B-cell-depleted T cells, or PBMCs.

CDR1 is SGDLS, CDR2 YYNGEE, per germline. The V segment lost 3 bases and the J segment 0 bases; nucleotides outside the gene matches: 6. This CDR3 is built from 15 residues. The authors' processing: Nucleated cell counts were estimated from reference gene primer amplification. TCRdb's table, derived via immunoSEQ multiplex PCR, lists solely in-frame clones and lacks some. Clonal size and the V and J genes are those of that table, whereas D and trimming came from the DNA. This table has about 250,000 clones, 70% to 90% appearing once. The receptor comes from a man between 18 and 29 years old with active or convalescent COVID-19. Material for sequencing was peripheral blood. The chain is built from TRBV9 and TRBJ2-7; 7 bases are shared with TRBD1. CDR3 bases: TGTGCCAGCAGCGCTGGGGGACAGCTCTCCTACGAGCAGTACTTC. Translating it yields CASSAGGQLSYEQYF.